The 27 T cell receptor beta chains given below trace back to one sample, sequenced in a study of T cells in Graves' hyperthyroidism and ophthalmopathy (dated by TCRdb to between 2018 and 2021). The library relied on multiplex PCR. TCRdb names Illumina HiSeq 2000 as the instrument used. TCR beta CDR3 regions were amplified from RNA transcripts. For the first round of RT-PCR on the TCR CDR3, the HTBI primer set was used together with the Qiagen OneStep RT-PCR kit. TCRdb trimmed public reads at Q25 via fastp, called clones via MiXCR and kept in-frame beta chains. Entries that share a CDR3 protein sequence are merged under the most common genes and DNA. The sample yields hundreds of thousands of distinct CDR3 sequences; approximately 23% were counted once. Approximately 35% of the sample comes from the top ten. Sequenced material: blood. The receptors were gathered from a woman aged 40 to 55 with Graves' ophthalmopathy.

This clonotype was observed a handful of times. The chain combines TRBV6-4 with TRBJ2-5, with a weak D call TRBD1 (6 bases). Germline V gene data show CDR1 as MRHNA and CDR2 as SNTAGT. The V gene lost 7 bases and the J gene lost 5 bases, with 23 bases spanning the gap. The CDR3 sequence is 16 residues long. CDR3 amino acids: CASTLRMRGNGETQYF. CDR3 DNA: TGTGCCAGCACCCTAAGAATGAGGGGGAACGGGGAGACCCAGTACTTC.

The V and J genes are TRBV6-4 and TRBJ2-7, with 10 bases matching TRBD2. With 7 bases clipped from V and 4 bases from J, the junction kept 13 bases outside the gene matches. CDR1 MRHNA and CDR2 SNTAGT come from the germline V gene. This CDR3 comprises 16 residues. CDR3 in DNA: TGTGCCAGCATCTTGGGGCTAGCGGGAGCTCAGTACGAGCAGTACTTC. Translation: CASILGLAGAQYEQYF.

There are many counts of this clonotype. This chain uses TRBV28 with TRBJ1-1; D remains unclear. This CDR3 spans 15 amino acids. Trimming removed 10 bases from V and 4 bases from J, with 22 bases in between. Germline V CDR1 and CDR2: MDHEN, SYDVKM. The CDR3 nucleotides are TGTGCCACGGTAAAAGGCTCCCAACCGGGCACTGAAGCTTTCTTT. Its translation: CATVKGSQPGTEAFF.

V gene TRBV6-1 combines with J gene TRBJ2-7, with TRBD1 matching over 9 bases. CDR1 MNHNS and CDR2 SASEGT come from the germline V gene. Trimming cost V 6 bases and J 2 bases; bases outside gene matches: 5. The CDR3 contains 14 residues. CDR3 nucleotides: TGTGCCAGCAGGACGACAGGGGGTCCCTACGAGCAGTACTTC. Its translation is CASRTTGGPYEQYF.

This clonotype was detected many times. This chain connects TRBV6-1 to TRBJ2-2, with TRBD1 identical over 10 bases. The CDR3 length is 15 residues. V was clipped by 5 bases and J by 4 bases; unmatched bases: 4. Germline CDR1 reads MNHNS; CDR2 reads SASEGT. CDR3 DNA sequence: TGTGCCAGCAGTCAACGGACAGGGGGCACCGGGGAGCTGTTTTTT. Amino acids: CASSQRTGGTGELFF.

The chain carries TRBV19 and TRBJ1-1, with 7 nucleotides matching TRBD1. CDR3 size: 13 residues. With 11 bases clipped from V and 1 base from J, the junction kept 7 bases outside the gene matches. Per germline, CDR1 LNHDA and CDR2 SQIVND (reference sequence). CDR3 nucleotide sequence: TGTGCCGTAGAGGGGGCCTGGAACACTGAAGCTTTCTTT. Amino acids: CAVEGAWNTEAFF.

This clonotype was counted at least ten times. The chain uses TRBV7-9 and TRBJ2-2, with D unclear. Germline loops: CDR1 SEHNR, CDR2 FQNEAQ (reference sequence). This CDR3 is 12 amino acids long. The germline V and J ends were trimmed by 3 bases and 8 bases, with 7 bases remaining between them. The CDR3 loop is CASSLDRGELFF. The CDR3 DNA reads TGTGCCAGCAGCTTGGACCGGGGGGAGCTGTTTTTT.

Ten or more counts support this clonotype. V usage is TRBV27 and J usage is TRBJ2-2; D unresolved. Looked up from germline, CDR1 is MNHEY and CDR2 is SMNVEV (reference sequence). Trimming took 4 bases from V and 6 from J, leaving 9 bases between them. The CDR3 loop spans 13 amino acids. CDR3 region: CASSWRRAGELFF. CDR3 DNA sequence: TGTGCCAGCAGTTGGCGGCGTGCCGGGGAGCTGTTTTTT.

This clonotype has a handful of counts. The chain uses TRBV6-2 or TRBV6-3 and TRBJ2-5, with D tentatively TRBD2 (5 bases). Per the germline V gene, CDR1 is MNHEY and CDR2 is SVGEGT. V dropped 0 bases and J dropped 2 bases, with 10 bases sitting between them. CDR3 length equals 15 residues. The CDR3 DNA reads TGTGCCAGCAGTTACTCCGGGATACAACAAGAGACCCAGTACTTC. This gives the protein CASSYSGIQQETQYF.

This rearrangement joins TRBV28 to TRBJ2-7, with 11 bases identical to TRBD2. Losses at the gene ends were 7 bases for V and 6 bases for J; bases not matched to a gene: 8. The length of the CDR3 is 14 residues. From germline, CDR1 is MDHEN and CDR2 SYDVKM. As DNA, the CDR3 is TGTGCCAGCACCGAACTAGCGGGAGAGGGCGAGCAGTACTTC. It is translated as CASTELAGEGEQYF. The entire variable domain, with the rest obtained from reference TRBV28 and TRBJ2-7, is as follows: DVKVTQSSRYLVKRTGEKVFLECVQDMDHENMFWYRQDPGLGLRLIYFSYDVKMKEKGDIPEGYSVSREKKERFSLILESASTNQTSMYLCASTELAGEGEQYFGPGTRLTVT.

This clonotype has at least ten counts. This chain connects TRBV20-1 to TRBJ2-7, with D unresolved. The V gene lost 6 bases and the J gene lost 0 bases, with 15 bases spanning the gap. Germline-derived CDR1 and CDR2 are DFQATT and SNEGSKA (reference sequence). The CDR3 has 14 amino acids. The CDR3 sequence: CSASHGPSSYEQYF. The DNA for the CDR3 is TGCAGTGCCTCGCACGGGCCTAGCTCCTACGAGCAGTACTTC.

The CDR3 spells CASSLDIGGEQYF. The CDR3 nucleotides are TGTGCCAGCAGCTTAGATATTGGGGGCGAGCAGTACTTC. The V call is TRBV11-1, the J call TRBJ2-7, with D perhaps TRBD1 or TRBD2 (5 bases each). This CDR3 region has 13 residues. Looked up from germline, CDR1 is SGHAT and CDR2 is FQDESV (reference sequence). Trimming shortened V by 1 base and J by 6 bases, and 10 bases separated the two germline ends. The variable domain in full, with the rest retrieved from reference TRBV11-1 and TRBJ2-7, is EAEVAQSPRYKITEKSQAVAFWCDPISGHATLYWYRQILGQGPELLVQFQDESVVDDSQLPKDRFSAERLKGVDSTLKIQPAELGDSAMYLCASSLDIGGEQYFGPGTRLTVT.

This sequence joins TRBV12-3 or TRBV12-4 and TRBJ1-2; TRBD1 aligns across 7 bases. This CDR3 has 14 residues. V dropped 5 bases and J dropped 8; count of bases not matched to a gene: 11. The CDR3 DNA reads TGTGCCAGCAGTCCCCGGACAGGCCTGGGCGGCTACACCTTC. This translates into CASSPRTGLGGYTF.

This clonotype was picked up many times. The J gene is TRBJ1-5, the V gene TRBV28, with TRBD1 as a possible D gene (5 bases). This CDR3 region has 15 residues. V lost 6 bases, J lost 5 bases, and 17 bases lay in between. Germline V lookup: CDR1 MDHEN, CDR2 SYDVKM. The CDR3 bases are TGTGCCAGCAGCCCTTTGGGGACGGTCGATCAGCCCCAGCATTTT. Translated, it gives CASSPLGTVDQPQHF.

The CDR3 loop is CASSFADQETQYF. The CDR3 bases are TGTGCCAGCAGCTTTGCGGACCAAGAGACCCAGTACTTC. The gene calls are TRBV7-2 and TRBJ2-5, with D uncertain. This CDR3 spans 13 amino acids. V gave up 3 bases and J gave up 0 bases, with 5 bases separating them. Germline-derived CDR1 and CDR2 are SGHTA and FQGNSA.

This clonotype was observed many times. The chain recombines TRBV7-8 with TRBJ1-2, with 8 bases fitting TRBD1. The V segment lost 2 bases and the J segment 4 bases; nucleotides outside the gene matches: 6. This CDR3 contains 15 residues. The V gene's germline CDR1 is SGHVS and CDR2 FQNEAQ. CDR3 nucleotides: TGTGCCAGCAGCTTAATAGGACAGGGAATCTATGGCTACACCTTC. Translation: CASSLIGQGIYGYTF.

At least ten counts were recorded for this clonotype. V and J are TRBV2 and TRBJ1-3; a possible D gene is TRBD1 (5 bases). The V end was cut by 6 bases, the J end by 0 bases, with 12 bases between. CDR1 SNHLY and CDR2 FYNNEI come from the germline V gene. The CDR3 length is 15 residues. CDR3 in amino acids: CASRGGTVSGNTIYF. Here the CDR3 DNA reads TGTGCCAGCAGAGGCGGGACGGTCTCTGGAAACACCATATATTTT.

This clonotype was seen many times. As DNA, the CDR3 is TGTGCCAGCAGTGAAGCGGGGTATTTGGCAGAGGTCCATCAGCCCCAGCATTTT. Amino acid sequence: CASSEAGYLAEVHQPQHF. The chain is built from TRBV6-1 and TRBJ1-5; D not resolved. CDR1 is MNHNS, CDR2 SASEGT, per germline. V was cut by 0 bases and J by 5 bases, with 20 bases left in between. The CDR3 extends over 18 amino acids.

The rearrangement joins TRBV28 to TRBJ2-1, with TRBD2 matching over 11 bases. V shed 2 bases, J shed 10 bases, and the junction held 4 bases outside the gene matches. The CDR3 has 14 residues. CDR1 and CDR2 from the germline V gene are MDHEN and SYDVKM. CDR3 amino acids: CASSLTSGRQEQFF. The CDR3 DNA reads TGTGCCAGCAGTTTAACTAGCGGGAGACAAGAGCAGTTCTTC.

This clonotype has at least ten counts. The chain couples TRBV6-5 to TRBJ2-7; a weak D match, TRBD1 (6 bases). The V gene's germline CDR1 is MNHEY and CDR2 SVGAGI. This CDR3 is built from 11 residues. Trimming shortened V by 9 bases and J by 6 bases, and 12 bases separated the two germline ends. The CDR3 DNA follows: TGTGCCAGTTACAGGGCCGGCGAGCAGTACTTC. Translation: CASYRAGEQYF.

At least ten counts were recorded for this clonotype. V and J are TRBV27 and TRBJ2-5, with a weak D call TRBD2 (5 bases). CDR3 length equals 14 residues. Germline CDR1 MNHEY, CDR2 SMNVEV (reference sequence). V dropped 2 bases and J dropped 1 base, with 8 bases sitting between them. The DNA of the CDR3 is TGTGCCAGCAGTTTAGCGGGCAGCCAAGAGACCCAGTACTTC. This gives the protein CASSLAGSQETQYF.

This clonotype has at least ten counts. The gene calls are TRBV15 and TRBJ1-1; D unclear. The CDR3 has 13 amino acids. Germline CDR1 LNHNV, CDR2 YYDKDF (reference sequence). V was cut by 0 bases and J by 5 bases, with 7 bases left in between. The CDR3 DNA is TGTGCCACCAGCAGAGAAAGGTGGACTGAAGCTTTCTTT. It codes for CATSRERWTEAFF.

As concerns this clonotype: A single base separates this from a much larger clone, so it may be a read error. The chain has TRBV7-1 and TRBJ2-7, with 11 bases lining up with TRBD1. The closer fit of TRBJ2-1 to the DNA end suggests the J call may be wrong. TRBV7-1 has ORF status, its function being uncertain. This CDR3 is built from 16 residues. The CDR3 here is CASSSGGQGVSYEQFF. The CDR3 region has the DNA TGTGCCAGCAGCTCAGGGGGACAGGGGGTCTCCTACGAGCAGTTCTTC.

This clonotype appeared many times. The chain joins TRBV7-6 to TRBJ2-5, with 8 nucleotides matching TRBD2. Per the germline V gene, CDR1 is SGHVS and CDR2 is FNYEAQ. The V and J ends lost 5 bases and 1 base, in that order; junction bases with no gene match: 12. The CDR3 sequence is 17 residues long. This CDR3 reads CASSPFPLAAIQETQYF. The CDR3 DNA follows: TGTGCCAGCAGCCCCTTCCCACTAGCGGCAATCCAAGAGACCCAGTACTTC. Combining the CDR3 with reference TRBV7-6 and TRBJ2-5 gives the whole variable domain GAGVSQSPRYKVTKRGQDVALRCDPISGHVSLYWYRQALGQGPEFLTYFNYEAQQDKSGLPNDRFSAERPEGSISTLTIQRTEQRDSAMYRCASSPFPLAAIQETQYFGPGTRLLVL.

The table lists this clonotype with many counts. The CDR3 coding sequence is TGTGCCAGCAGCCACCTGGGACAGAATCTCTATGGCTACACCTTC. Translated: CASSHLGQNLYGYTF. This chain joins TRBV4-2 and TRBJ1-2; 7 bases align to TRBD1. The CDR3 has 15 residues. The trim removed 3 bases at V and 4 bases at J, leaving 8 bases unmatched. Germline assignment: CDR1 LGHNA and CDR2 YNFKEQ.

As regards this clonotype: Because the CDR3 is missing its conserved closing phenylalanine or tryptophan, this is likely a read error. As DNA, the CDR3 is TGTGCCACAGCCTTATCCGAGGAAGAGACCCAGTACTAC. This sequence encodes CATALSEEETQYY. The chain couples TRBV6-2 or TRBV6-3 to TRBJ2-5; no reliable D call. The CDR3 consists of 13 residues. Germline values: CDR1 MNHEY, CDR2 SVGEGT. The V end lost 10 bases, the J end lost 3 bases, and 15 bases lay between the germline ends.

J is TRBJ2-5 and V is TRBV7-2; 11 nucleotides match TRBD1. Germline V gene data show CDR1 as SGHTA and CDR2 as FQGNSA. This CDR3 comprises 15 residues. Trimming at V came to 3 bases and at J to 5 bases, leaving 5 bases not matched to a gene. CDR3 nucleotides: TGTGCCAGCAGCTTCCACCGGGACAGGGGGGAGACCCAGTACTTC. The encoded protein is CASSFHRDRGETQYF.